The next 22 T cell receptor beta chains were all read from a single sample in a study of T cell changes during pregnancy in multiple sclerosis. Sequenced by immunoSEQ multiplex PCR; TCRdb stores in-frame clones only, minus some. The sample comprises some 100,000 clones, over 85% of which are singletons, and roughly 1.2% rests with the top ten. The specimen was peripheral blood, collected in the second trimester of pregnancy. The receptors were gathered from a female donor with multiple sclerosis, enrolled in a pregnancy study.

Here the CDR3 DNA reads TGTGCCAGCAGCTTAGGGGTGGGGACAGGCCAGCCCCAGCATTTT. As protein: CASSLGVGTGQPQHF. The rearrangement uses TRBV7-2 and TRBJ1-5; 8 bases map to TRBD1. Germline V gene data show CDR1 as SGHTA and CDR2 as FQGNSA. The CDR3 extends over 15 amino acids. With V trimmed by 1 base and J by 7 bases, 6 bases remained unmatched.

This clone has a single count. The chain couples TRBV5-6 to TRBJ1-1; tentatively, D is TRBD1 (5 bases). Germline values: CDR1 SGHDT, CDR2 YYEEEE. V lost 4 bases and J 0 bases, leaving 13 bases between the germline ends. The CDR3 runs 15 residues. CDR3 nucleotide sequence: TGTGCCAGCAGCGTTGGGTACAGGATGAACACTGAAGCTTTCTTT. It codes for CASSVGYRMNTEAFF.

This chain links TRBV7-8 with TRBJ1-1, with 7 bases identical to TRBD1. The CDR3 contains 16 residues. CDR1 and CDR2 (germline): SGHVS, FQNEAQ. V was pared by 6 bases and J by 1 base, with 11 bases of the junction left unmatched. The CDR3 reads CASSHRQGLGNTEAFF. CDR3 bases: TGTGCCAGCAGTCATAGACAGGGTTTGGGGAACACTGAAGCTTTCTTT.

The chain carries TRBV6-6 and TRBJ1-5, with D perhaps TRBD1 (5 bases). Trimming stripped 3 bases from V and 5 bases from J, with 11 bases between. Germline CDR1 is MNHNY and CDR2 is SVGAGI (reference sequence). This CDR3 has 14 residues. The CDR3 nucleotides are TGTGCCAGCAGTTATGGGCCAGGGTATCAGCCCCAGCATTTT. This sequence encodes CASSYGPGYQPQHF.

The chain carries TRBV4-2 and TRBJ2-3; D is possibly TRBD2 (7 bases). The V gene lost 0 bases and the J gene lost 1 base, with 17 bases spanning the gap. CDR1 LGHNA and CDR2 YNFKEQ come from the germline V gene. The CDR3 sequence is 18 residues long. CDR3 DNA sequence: TGTGCCAGCAGCCAAGAGGGGGGGGCCCTCGGGGGCACAGATACGCAGTATTTT. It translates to CASSQEGGALGGTDTQYF.

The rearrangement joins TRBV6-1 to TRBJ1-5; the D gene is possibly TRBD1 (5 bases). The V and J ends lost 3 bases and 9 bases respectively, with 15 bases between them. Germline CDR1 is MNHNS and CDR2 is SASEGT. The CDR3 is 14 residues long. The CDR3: CASSDRRGTGPQHF. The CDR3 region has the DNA TGTGCCAGCAGTGATCGGCGGGGGACGGGGCCCCAGCATTTT.

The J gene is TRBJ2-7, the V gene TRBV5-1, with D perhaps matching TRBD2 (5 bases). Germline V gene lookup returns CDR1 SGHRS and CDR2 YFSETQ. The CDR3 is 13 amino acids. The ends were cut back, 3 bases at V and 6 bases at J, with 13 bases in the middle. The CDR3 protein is CASSSSGTSEQYF. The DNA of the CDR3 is TGCGCCAGCAGCTCCTCGGGCACTAGCGAGCAGTACTTC.

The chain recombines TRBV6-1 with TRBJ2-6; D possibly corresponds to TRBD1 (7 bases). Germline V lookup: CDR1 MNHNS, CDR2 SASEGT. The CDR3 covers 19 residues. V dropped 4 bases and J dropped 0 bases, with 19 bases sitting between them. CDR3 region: CASSVRGRQGPSGANVLTF. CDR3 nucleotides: TGTGCCAGCAGTGTCCGGGGGAGACAGGGACCCTCTGGGGCCAACGTCCTGACTTTC.

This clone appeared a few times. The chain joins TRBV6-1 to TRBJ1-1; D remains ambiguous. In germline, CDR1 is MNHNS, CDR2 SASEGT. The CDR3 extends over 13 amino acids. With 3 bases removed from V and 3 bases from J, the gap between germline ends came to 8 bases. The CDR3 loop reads CASSETRDTEAFF. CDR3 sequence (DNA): TGTGCCAGCAGTGAGACACGAGACACTGAAGCTTTCTTT.

CDR3 sequence (DNA): TGTGCCAGCAGACAGGGGGAGGGCACAGATACGCAGTATTTT. The encoded protein is CASRQGEGTDTQYF. V is TRBV6-5 and J is TRBJ2-3; 8 bases align to TRBD1. Trimming at V came to 6 bases and at J to 1 base, leaving 3 bases not matched to a gene. The germline CDR1 and CDR2 sequences are MNHEY and SVGAGI. The CDR3 totals 14 residues.

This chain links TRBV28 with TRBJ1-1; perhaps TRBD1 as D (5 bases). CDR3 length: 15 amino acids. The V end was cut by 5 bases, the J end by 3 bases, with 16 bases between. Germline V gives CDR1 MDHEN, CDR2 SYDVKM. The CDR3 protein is CASSPWGEGDTEAFF. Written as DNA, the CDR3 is TGTGCCAGCAGTCCCTGGGGTGAAGGGGACACTGAAGCTTTCTTT.

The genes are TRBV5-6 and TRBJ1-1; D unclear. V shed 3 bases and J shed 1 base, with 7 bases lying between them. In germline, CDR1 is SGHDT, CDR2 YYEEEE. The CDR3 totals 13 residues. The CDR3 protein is CASSWAPNTEAFF. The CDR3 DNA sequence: TGTGCCAGCAGCTGGGCCCCGAACACTGAAGCTTTCTTT.

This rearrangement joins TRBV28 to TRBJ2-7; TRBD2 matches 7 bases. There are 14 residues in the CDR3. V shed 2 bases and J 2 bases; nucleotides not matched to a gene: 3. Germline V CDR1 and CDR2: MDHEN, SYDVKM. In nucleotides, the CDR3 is TGTGCCAGCAGTTTAAGCGGGACTACCTACGAGCAGTACTTC. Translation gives CASSLSGTTYEQYF.

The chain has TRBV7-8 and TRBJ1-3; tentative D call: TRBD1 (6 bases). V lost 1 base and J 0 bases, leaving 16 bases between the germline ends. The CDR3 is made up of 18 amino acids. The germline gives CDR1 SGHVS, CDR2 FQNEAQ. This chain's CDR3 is CASSLGPEGGGSGNTIYF. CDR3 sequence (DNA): TGTGCCAGCAGCTTAGGCCCAGAAGGGGGGGGCTCTGGAAACACCATATATTTT.

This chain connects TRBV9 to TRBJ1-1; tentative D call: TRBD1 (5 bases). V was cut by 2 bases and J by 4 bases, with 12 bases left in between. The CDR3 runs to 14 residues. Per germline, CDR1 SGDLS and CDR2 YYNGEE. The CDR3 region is CASSVNSGGTEAFF. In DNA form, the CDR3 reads TGTGCCAGCAGCGTTAACTCCGGGGGCACTGAAGCTTTCTTT. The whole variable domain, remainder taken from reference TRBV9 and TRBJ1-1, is DSGVTQTPKHLITATGQRVTLRCSPRSGDLSVYWYQQSLDQGLQFLIQYYNGEERAKGNILERFSAQQFPDLHSELNLSSLELGDSALYFCASSVNSGGTEAFFGQGTRLTVV.

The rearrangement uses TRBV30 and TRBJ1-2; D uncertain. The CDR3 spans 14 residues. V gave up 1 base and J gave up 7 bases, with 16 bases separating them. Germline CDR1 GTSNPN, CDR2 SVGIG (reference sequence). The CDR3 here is CAWSGIITAGGYTF. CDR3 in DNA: TGTGCCTGGAGTGGGATTATAACTGCGGGTGGCTACACCTTC.

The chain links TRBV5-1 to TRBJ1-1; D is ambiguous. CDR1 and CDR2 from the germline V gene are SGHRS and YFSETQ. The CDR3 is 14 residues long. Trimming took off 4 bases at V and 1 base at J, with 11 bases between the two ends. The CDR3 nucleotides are TGCGCCAGCAGCCCACTGGTTACGAACACTGAAGCTTTCTTT. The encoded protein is CASSPLVTNTEAFF.

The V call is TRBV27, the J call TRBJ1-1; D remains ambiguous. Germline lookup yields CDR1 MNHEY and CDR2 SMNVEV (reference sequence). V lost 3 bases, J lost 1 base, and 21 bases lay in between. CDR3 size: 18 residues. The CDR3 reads CASSFSPERASWNTEAFF. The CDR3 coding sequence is TGTGCCAGCAGTTTTTCACCCGAGAGGGCGTCCTGGAACACTGAAGCTTTCTTT.

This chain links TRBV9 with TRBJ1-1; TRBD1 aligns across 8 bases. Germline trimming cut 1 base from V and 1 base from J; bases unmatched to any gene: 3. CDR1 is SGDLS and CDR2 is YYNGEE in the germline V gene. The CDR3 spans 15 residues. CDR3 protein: CASSVLQGGNTEAFF. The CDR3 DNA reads TGTGCCAGCAGCGTACTACAGGGGGGGAACACTGAAGCTTTCTTT.

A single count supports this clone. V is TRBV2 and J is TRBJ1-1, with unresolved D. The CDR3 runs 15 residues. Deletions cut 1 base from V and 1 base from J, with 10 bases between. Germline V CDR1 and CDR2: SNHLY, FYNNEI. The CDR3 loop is CASSEVGFQNTEAFF. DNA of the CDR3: TGTGCCAGCAGTGAAGTTGGCTTCCAGAACACTGAAGCTTTCTTT.

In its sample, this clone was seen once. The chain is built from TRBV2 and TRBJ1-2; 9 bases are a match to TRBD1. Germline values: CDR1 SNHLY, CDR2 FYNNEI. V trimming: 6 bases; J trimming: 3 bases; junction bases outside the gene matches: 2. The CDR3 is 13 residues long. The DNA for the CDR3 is TGTGCCAGCAGCGGGGACAGGGACTATGGCTACACCTTC. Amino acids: CASSGDRDYGYTF.

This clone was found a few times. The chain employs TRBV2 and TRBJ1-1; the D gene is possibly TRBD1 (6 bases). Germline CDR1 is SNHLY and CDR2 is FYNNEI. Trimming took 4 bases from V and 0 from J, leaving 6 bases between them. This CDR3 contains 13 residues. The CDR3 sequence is CASSGQVNTEAFF. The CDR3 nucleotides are TGTGCCAGCAGTGGACAGGTGAACACTGAAGCTTTCTTT.